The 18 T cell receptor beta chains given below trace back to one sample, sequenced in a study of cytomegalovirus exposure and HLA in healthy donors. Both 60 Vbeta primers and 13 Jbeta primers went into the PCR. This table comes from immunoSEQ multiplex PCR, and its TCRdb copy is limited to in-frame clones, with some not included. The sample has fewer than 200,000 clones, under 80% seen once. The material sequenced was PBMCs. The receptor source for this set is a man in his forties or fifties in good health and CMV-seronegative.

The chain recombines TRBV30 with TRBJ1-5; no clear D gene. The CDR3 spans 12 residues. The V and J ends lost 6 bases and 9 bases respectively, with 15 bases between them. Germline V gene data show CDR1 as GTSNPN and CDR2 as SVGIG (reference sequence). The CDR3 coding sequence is TGTGCCTGCACGACTGGGTCCATGCCCCAGCATTTT. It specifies CACTTGSMPQHF. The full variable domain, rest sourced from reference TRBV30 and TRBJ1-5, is SQTIHQWPATLVQPVGSPLSLECTVEGTSNPNLYWYRQAAGRGLQLLFYSVGIGQISSEVPQNLSASRPQDRQFILSSKKLLLSDSGFYLCACTTGSMPQHFGDGTRLSIL.

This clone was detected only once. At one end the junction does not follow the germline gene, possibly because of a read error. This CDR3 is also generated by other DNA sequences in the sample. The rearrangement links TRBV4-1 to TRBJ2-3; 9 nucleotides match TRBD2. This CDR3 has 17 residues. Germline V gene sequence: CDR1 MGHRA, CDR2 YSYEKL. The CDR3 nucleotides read TGCGCCAGCAGCCAATTACCTAGCGGGGAAGCACGGGATACGCAATATTTT. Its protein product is CASSQLPSGEARDTQYF.

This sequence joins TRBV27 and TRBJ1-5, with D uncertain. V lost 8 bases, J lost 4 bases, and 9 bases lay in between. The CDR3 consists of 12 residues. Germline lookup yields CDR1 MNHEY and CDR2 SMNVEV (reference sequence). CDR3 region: CASGLVNQPQHF. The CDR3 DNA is TGTGCCAGCGGACTGGTGAATCAGCCCCAGCATTTT.

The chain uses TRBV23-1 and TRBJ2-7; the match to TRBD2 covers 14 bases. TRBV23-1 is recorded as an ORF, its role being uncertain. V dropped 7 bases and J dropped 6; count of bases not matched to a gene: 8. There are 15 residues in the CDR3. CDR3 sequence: CASKRTSGGPREQYF. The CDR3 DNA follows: TGCGCCAGCAAGCGGACTAGCGGGGGGCCTCGCGAGCAGTACTTC.

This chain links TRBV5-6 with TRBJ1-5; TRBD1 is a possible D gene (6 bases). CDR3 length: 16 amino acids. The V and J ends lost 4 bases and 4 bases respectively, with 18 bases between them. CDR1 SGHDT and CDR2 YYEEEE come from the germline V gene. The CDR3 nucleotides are TGTGCCAGCAGCCGCACCGCGGGGGGGCGGAATCAGCCCCAGCATTTT. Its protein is CASSRTAGGRNQPQHF.

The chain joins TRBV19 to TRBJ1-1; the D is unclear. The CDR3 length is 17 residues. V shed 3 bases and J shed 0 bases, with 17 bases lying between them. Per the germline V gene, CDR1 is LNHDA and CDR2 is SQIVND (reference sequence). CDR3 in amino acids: CASSISFDKSMNTEAFF. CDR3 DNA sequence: TGTGCCAGTAGTATTAGTTTCGACAAAAGCATGAACACTGAAGCTTTCTTT.

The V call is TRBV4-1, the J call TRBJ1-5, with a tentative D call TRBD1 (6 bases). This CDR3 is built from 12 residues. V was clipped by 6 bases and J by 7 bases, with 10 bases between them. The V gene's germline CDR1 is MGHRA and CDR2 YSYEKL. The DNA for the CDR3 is TGCGCCAGCAGTCCAGGGGACCAGCCCCAGCATTTT. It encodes CASSPGDQPQHF.

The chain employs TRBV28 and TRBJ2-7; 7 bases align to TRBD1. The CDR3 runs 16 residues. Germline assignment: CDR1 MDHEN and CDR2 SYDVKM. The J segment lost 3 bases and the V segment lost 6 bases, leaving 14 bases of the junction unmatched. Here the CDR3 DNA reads TGTGCCAGCAGCCCCCTTCCTGGGACAGAGAGCTACGAGCAGTACTTC. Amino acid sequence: CASSPLPGTESYEQYF.

This chain's CDR3 is CASSLFGYNEQFF. The CDR3 DNA follows: TGTGCCAGTAGCCTGTTCGGGTACAATGAGCAGTTCTTC. The chain employs TRBV19 and TRBJ2-1, with unresolved D. V lost 6 bases and J lost 4, with 10 bases in between. The germline CDR1 and CDR2 sequences are LNHDA and SQIVND (reference sequence). The CDR3 has 13 residues.

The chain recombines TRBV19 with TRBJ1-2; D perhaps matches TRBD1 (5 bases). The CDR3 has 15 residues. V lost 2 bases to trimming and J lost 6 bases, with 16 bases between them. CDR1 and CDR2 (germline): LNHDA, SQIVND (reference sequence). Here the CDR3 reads CASSITQGNVHGYTF. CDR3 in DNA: TGTGCCAGTAGTATAACCCAGGGAAATGTGCATGGCTACACCTTC.

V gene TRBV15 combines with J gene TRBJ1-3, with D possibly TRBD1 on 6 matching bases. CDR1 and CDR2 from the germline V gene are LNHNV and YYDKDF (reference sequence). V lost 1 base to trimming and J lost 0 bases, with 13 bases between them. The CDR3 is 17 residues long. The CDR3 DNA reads TGTGCCACCAGCAGAGCCGCGACAGGCCGCTCTGGAAACACCATATATTTT. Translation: CATSRAATGRSGNTIYF.

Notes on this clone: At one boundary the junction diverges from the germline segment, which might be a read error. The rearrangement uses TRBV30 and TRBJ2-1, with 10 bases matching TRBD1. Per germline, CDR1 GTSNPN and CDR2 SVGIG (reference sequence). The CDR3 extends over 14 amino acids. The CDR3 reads CAWVGQGTYNGQFF. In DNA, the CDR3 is TGTGCCTGGGTGGGACAGGGGACTTACAATGGGCAGTTCTTC.

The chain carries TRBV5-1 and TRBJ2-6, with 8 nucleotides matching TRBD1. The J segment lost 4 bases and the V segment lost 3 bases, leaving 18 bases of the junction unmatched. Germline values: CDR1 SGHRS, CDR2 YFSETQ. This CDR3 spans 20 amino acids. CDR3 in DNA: TGCGCCAGCAGCTGGAAGACAGGGGACCCAGTGTCGAGGGGGGCCAACGTCCTGACTTTC. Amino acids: CASSWKTGDPVSRGANVLTF.

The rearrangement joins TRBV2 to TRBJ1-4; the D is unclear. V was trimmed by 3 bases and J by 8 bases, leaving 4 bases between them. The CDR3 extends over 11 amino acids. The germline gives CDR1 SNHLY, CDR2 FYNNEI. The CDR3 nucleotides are TGTGCCAGCAGTGATCAGGAAAAACTGTTTTTT. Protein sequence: CASSDQEKLFF.

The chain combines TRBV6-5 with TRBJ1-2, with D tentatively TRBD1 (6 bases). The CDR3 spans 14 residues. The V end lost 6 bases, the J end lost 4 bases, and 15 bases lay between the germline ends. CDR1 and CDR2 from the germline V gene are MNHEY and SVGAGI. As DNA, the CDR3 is TGTGCCAGCAGCACGAACAGGGAAGCCTATGGCTACACCTTC. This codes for CASSTNREAYGYTF.

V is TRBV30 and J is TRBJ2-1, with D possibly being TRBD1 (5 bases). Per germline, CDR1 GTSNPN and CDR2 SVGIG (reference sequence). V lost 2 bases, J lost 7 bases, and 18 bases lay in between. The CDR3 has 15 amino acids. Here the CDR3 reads CAWSFWQGFGNEQFF. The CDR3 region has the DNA TGTGCCTGGAGTTTTTGGCAGGGATTCGGTAATGAGCAGTTCTTC.

The CDR3 DNA sequence: TGCGCCAGCAGCCCGGGGATTTTGGAGTACGAGCAGTACTTC. This codes for CASSPGILEYEQYF. The chain combines TRBV4-1 with TRBJ2-7; tentative D call: TRBD2 (5 bases). The CDR3 has 14 residues. V lost 4 bases, J lost 4 bases, and 14 bases lay in between. Germline V gene sequence: CDR1 MGHRA, CDR2 YSYEKL.

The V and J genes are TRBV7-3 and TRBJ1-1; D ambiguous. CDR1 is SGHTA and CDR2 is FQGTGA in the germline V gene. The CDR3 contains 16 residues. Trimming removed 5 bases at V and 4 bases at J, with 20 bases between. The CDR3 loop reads CASSPVGGLEGTEAFF. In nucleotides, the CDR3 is TGTGCCAGCAGCCCAGTGGGCGGGCTTGAGGGCACTGAAGCTTTCTTT.